One sample yielded the 21 T cell receptor beta chains listed below, sequenced in a study of blood T cells in healthy people across ages. For the second PCR, which ran for about 6 to 12 cycles, a sample-barcoded 5' primer and a J-beta primer mix were used. TCRdb reprocessed the 5' RACE reads via MiXCR and lists one record per CDR3 protein. The sample shows hundreds of thousands of distinct CDR3 sequences, 55% to 75% of them seen only once. The sequenced sample consisted of blood. These receptors were obtained from a man aged 25-45 years in good health.

This clonotype was found a few times. The chain links TRBV7-2 to TRBJ2-7; 7 bases match TRBD1. Matching the DNA end better, TRBJ2-5 makes the J call doubtful. Germline CDR1 and CDR2: SGHTA and FQGNSA. This CDR3 has 14 residues. The CDR3 here is CASSFTQGWETQYF. The DNA of the CDR3 is TGTGCCAGCAGCTTCACACAGGGGTGGGAGACCCAGTACTTC.

In its sample, this clonotype was seen many times. The genes are TRBV11-1 and TRBJ2-1, with 10 nucleotides matching TRBD2. This CDR3 is 18 amino acids long. Germline loops: CDR1 SGHAT, CDR2 FQDESV (reference sequence). V shed 3 bases, J shed 3 bases, and the junction held 11 bases outside the gene matches. This CDR3 is CASSFLGIAGGGYNEQFF. For the CDR3, the DNA is TGTGCCAGCAGCTTCCTCGGGATAGCGGGAGGAGGCTACAATGAGCAGTTCTTC.

This clonotype was seen more than once but under ten times. CDR3 in amino acids: CATSSTRGGEQFF. CDR3 DNA sequence: TGTGCCACCAGCAGTACTAGGGGGGGTGAGCAGTTCTTC. The rearrangement uses TRBV15 and TRBJ2-1, with D possibly TRBD2 on 7 matching bases. Trimming took off 3 bases at V and 9 bases at J, with 12 bases between the two ends. This CDR3 has 13 amino acids. Germline loops: CDR1 LNHNV, CDR2 YYDKDF (reference sequence). The full variable domain, with the rest looked up from reference TRBV15 and TRBJ2-1, is DAMVIQNPRYQVTQFGKPVTLSCSQTLNHNVMYWYQQKSSQAPKLLFHYYDKDFNNEADTPDNFQSRRPNTSFCFLDIRSPGLGDTAMYLCATSSTRGGEQFFGPGTRLTVL.

This clonotype has a handful of counts. This rearrangement joins TRBV25-1 to TRBJ1-2; D unresolved. The CDR3 spans 14 residues. V was pared by 0 bases and J by 0 bases, with 5 bases between. Germline loops: CDR1 MGHDK, CDR2 SYGVNS. CDR3 sequence: CASSEYWSNYGYTF. The CDR3 nucleotides read TGTGCCAGCAGTGAATATTGGTCTAACTATGGCTACACCTTC.

The chain carries TRBV5-6 and TRBJ2-5; possible D gene TRBD2, 5 bases. The CDR3 length is 16 residues. CDR1 and CDR2 (germline): SGHDT, YYEEEE. Trimming took off 2 bases at V and 4 bases at J, with 18 bases between the two ends. Here the CDR3 reads CASSFGGLGLIETQYF. The CDR3 DNA is TGTGCCAGCAGCTTTGGCGGGTTGGGGTTGATAGAGACCCAGTACTTC.

This chain links TRBV20-1 with TRBJ1-2; no clear D. The CDR3 length is 12 residues. The V end lost 5 bases, the J end lost 4 bases, and 11 bases lay between the germline ends. Germline V gene lookup returns CDR1 DFQATT and CDR2 SNEGSKA (reference sequence). CDR3 amino acids: CSAPANRYGYTF. CDR3 DNA: TGCAGTGCTCCAGCGAATCGCTATGGCTACACCTTC.

This clonotype came up once. This chain uses TRBV20-1 with TRBJ2-1, with D perhaps TRBD2 (5 bases). Trimming took off 1 base at V and 2 bases at J, with 9 bases between the two ends. This CDR3 spans 14 amino acids. The germline V gene encodes CDR1 DFQATT and CDR2 SNEGSKA (reference sequence). The CDR3 sequence: CSARANGAYNEQFF. CDR3 coding DNA: TGCAGTGCTAGAGCCAACGGGGCCTACAATGAGCAGTTCTTC.

The CDR3: CSARDRLLAGGSYEQYF. In DNA form, the CDR3 reads TGCAGTGCTAGAGATCGTCTACTAGCGGGGGGGTCCTACGAGCAGTACTTC. J is TRBJ2-4 and V is TRBV20-1; 13 positions agree with TRBD2. The DNA end favors TRBJ2-7, so the J call may be wrong. The CDR3 runs to 17 residues. CDR1 DFQATT and CDR2 SNEGSKA come from the germline V gene (reference sequence).

V is TRBV7-2 and J is TRBJ2-3; 8 nucleotides align to TRBD2. V was clipped by 1 base and J by 5 bases; unmatched bases: 2. Germline CDR1 reads SGHTA; CDR2 reads FQGNSA. The CDR3 extends over 14 amino acids. This CDR3 reads CASSLGGRKDTQYF. The CDR3 nucleotides are TGTGCCAGCAGCTTAGGCGGGAGGAAAGATACGCAGTATTTT.

The chain employs TRBV30 and TRBJ1-2; D is ambiguous. Trimming cost V 1 base and J 5 bases, with 11 bases left between them. The CDR3 covers 13 residues. The germline V gene encodes CDR1 GTSNPN and CDR2 SVGIG (reference sequence). CDR3 in amino acids: CAWSGGLGYGYTF. CDR3 sequence (DNA): TGTGCCTGGAGTGGTGGTCTCGGGTATGGCTACACCTTC.

The chain recombines TRBV20-1 with TRBJ2-6; D call uncertain. CDR1 DFQATT and CDR2 SNEGSKA come from the germline V gene (reference sequence). V was clipped by 3 bases and J by 0 bases, with 12 bases between them. CDR3 size: 16 residues. CDR3 amino acids: CSASPRHPSGANVLTF. Written as DNA, the CDR3 is TGCAGTGCTAGCCCCCGACATCCCTCTGGGGCCAACGTCCTGACTTTC.

V is TRBV10-3 and J is TRBJ2-1, with D possibly called TRBD1 or TRBD2 (6 bases each). The J call may be wrong; the DNA end is better matched by TRBJ2-7. CDR3 size: 16 residues. Germline loops: CDR1 ENHRY, CDR2 SYGVKD. For the CDR3, the DNA is TGTGCCATCAGTGAAAGGGGGGAACAGAGACGATACGAGCAGTACTTC. This sequence encodes CAISERGEQRRYEQYF.

The chain couples TRBV2 to TRBJ2-4; D is undetermined. Matching the DNA end better, TRBJ2-7 makes the J call doubtful. The germline gives CDR1 SNHLY, CDR2 FYNNEI. The CDR3 runs to 16 residues. This CDR3 reads CASSEDGRSSLYEQYF. In DNA, the CDR3 is TGTGCCAGCAGTGAAGATGGCAGGAGCAGCCTGTACGAGCAGTACTTC.

This clonotype was counted only a few times. The rearrangement joins TRBV7-2 to TRBJ2-5; TRBD1 aligns across 7 bases. There are 13 residues in the CDR3. With 4 bases clipped from V and 5 bases from J, the junction kept 4 bases outside the gene matches. Per the germline V gene, CDR1 is SGHTA and CDR2 is FQGNSA. CDR3 sequence reads: CASSSSTGETQYF. The CDR3 region has the DNA TGTGCCAGCAGCTCCTCGACAGGGGAGACCCAGTACTTC.

The chain links TRBV12-3 or TRBV12-4 to TRBJ2-3; D is possibly TRBD1 (6 bases). With 6 bases removed from V and 4 bases from J, the gap between germline ends came to 11 bases. The CDR3 runs 13 residues. CDR3 sequence: CASSRGGPDTQYF. CDR3 nucleotide sequence: TGTGCCAGCAGCAGAGGGGGTCCAGATACGCAGTATTTT.

V usage is TRBV5-1 and J usage is TRBJ2-5; the D is unclear. This CDR3 comprises 13 residues. Trimming took 6 bases from V and 3 from J, leaving 12 bases between them. The germline gives CDR1 SGHRS, CDR2 YFSETQ. The CDR3 reads CASTPSTKETQYF. CDR3 DNA sequence: TGCGCCAGCACGCCTTCGACGAAAGAGACCCAGTACTTC.

Comment on this clonotype: This could be a read error, since a much larger clone is one nucleotide away. V and J are TRBV3-1 and TRBJ2-1, with D unresolved. The V end was cut by 4 bases, the J end by 10 bases, with 14 bases between. The CDR3 covers 13 residues. Germline assignment: CDR1 LGHDT and CDR2 YNNKEL (reference sequence). The CDR3, as DNA: TGTGCCAGCAGCCGAAATATGCGTGGGGAGCAGTTCTTC. Its protein product is CASSRNMRGEQFF.

In this sample, this clonotype turned up once. The gene calls are TRBV7-9 and TRBJ2-5; D is possibly TRBD2 (5 bases). Between the trimmed V and J ends, which lost 5 bases and 11 bases, there was a span of 30 bases. Germline CDR1 and CDR2: SEHNR and FQNEAQ (reference sequence). The CDR3 is 17 residues long. The CDR3 spells CASSPSSGPSTYNEQYF. The CDR3 DNA sequence: TGTGCCAGCAGCCCTAGCAGCGGCCCCTCCACTTACAATGAGCAGTACTTC.

This chain joins TRBV12-3 or TRBV12-4 and TRBJ2-5; the D gene is possibly TRBD2 (6 bases). CDR3 length equals 12 residues. The V and J ends lost 7 bases and 2 bases respectively, with 8 bases between them. Here the CDR3 DNA reads TGTGCCAGCACACTAGCTCAAGAGACCCAGTACTTC. This sequence encodes CASTLAQETQYF.

The V call is TRBV18, the J call TRBJ1-1, with D perhaps matching TRBD1 (6 bases). The CDR3 runs 14 residues. V lost 2 bases and J 4 bases, leaving 11 bases between the germline ends. Germline loops: CDR1 KGHSH, CDR2 LQKENI. CDR3 nucleotides: TGTGCCAGCTCACCAGGGGGGCGATTCACTGAAGCTTTCTTT. Translated, it gives CASSPGGRFTEAFF.

The J gene is TRBJ2-1, the V gene TRBV27; TRBD2 might be the D (7 bases). Trimming stripped 2 bases from V and 9 bases from J, with 14 bases between. Germline-derived CDR1 and CDR2 are MNHEY and SMNVEV (reference sequence). There are 14 residues in the CDR3. The CDR3 DNA reads as TGTGCCAGCAGTTTACCGGGGGGCCTGGGTGAGCAGTTCTTC. Protein: CASSLPGGLGEQFF.